This entry is about one T cell receptor beta chain. Antigen unknown. Trimming took 0 bases from V and 8 from J, leaving 16 bases between them. Germline values: CDR1 LGHNA, CDR2 YNFKEQ. This CDR3 spans 16 amino acids. Some clones are missing from TCRdb's copy, which holds only in-frame ones; the method was immunoSEQ multiplex PCR. The sample lists around 140,000 clones; roughly 93% were seen once. The data belong to a study of T cell responses to AZD1222 COVID-19 vaccine. Notes on the study in general: Donors in the cohort were predominantly white British and more often female, and clonal diversity was possibly underestimated. Repertoires were collected only later (after the peak T cell response had occurred). Nearly half of the spike-specific TCRs reportedly recognize variant regions that carry no mutations. Dominant at 160-218 and 743-854, vaccine-associated CD4 TCRs also spanned spike.

This TCR was recovered from an adult in good health. The J gene is TRBJ1-4, the V gene TRBV4-2, with a tentative D call TRBD1 (6 bases). Here the sequenced sample was peripheral blood, taken on day 0 of MenACWY control vaccination. CDR3 DNA sequence: TGTGCCAGCAGCCAAGAATCCCGAGACAGGAGGGAAAAACTGTTTTTT. Translating gives CASSQESRDRREKLFF.